This TCR beta chain was identified during a study of response to subunit inactivated influenza vaccine. TCRdb re-called the RT-PCR reads through MiXCR, storing one row per CDR3 protein. The sample carries about 150,000 distinct CDR3 sequences, approximately 11% recorded once. Study-level results: Authors suggested each seasonal flu vaccination may recruit only limited numbers of new T cells.

This clonotype showed up many times. As yet, its antigen is unknown. The source was CD8+ T cells sorted from PBMCs, collected about 24 months after vaccination. This sequence originates from a man aged 50 to 75 who received an inactivated influenza vaccine.

The CDR3 protein is CASSQEGTGRYNEQFF. DNA for the CDR3: TGCGCCAGCAGCCAAGAGGGCACAGGGAGGTACAATGAGCAGTTCTTC. This chain joins TRBV4-3 and TRBJ2-1, with D perhaps matching TRBD1 or TRBD2 (6 bases each). This CDR3 is 16 amino acids long. Between the trimmed V and J ends, which lost 0 bases and 4 bases, there was a span of 13 bases. Germline CDR1 and CDR2: LGHNA and YSLEER.